This is a list of T cell receptor beta chains from one sample in a study of shared clonotypes between healthy human individuals. TCRdb's table, derived via immunoSEQ multiplex PCR, lists solely in-frame clones and lacks some. Here the sample spans roughly 760,000 clones, around 72% being singletons. Sequenced sample: memory CD4+ T cells sorted from blood. Source of these receptors: a woman aged 30 to 39 in good health. Both conserved end residues are part of each CDR3. D genes are given only for firm matches. Clone sizes are given selectively: once, few, many, or a class where the clone is expanded.

clone_size	cdr3_length	j_call	d_call	v_call	cdr3_nt	cdr3_aa
NA	14	TRBJ1-1	NA	TRBV2	TGTGCCAGCAAGAGGCCGGTTGAGGGGACTGAAGCTTTCTTT	CASKRPVEGTEAFF
NA	12	TRBJ2-1	NA	TRBV29-1	TGCAGCGTTGAATCCGGGGGCAATGAGCAGTTCTTC	CSVESGGNEQFF
NA	15	TRBJ1-3	NA	TRBV6-6	TGTGCCAGCAGCCTGGCCGGGGTATCTGGAAACACCATATATTTT	CASSLAGVSGNTIYF
many	15	TRBJ2-3	TRBD1	TRBV5-1	TGCGCCAGCGGGCCGGGACAGACATCAACAGATACGCAGTATTTT	CASGPGQTSTDTQYF
NA	16	TRBJ2-3	NA	TRBV4-1	TGCGCCAGCAGCCAAGATTCAGGATTGACCGCAGATACGCAGTATTTT	CASSQDSGLTADTQYF
once	15	TRBJ2-1	TRBD2	TRBV5-1	TGCGCCAGCAGCTTGGCCCCCGGGACTAGCGATGAGCAGTTCTTC	CASSLAPGTSDEQFF
NA	13	TRBJ1-4	NA	TRBV27	TGTGCCAGCAGTAAAAACCCGAATGAAAAACTGTTTTTT	CASSKNPNEKLFF
few	14	TRBJ2-3	TRBD2	TRBV7-9	TGTGCCAGCAGCGCATCCGGGAGGGGAGATACGCAGTATTTT	CASSASGRGDTQYF
NA	14	TRBJ2-7	NA	TRBV28	TGTGCCAGCAGTGCCTACAAGGTATTCAACGAGCAGTACTTC	CASSAYKVFNEQYF
NA	15	TRBJ2-7	NA	TRBV30	TGTGCCTGGAGCGCCGGAGGATACGGCTCCTACGAGCAGTACTTC	CAWSAGGYGSYEQYF
NA	14	TRBJ2-7	NA	TRBV11-2	TGTGCCAGCAGTCGTAACTCCGGTCCCTACGAGCAGTACTTC	CASSRNSGPYEQYF
NA	17	TRBJ2-7	TRBD1	TRBV27	TGTGCCAGCAGTTCCCACCCGCCCCGGACAGGATCCTACGAGCAGTACTTC	CASSSHPPRTGSYEQYF
NA	14	TRBJ1-6	NA	TRBV5-1	TGCGCCAGCAGCTTGGAACGGGGGAATTCACCCCTCCACTTT	CASSLERGNSPLHF
NA	15	TRBJ2-1	TRBD2	TRBV2	TGTGCCAGCAGTGAAGTGGCGGGAGGGGGCAATGAGCAGTTCTTC	CASSEVAGGGNEQFF
NA	15	TRBJ1-5	TRBD1	TRBV2	TGTGCCAGCATGGGACAGGGCTTGGGCAATCAGCCCCAGCATTTT	CASMGQGLGNQPQHF
NA	18	TRBJ2-4	TRBD2	TRBV27	TGTGCCAGCAGACCACCTGGCGGGGGGGCTGGGGGCAAAAACATTCAGTACTTC	CASRPPGGGAGGKNIQYF
NA	14	TRBJ2-1	TRBD2	TRBV14	TGTGCCAGCAGCCGACTAGCGGGCGACAATGAGCAGTTCTTC	CASSRLAGDNEQFF
few	15	TRBJ2-1	TRBD2	TRBV18	TGTGCCAGCTCACCCGGGACTAGCCTCTACAATGAGCAGTTCTTC	CASSPGTSLYNEQFF
NA	15	TRBJ2-5	NA	TRBV4-2	TGTGCCAGCAGCCAACCGTGGGACGGACAAGAGACCCAGTACTTC	CASSQPWDGQETQYF
NA	15	TRBJ2-1	TRBD2	TRBV6-6	TGTGCCAGCAGTTCTAGCGGGAGTCCCTACAATGAGCAGTTCTTC	CASSSSGSPYNEQFF
few	14	TRBJ1-1	TRBD1	TRBV6-5	TGTGCCAGCACCCAGACAGGGCTGAACACTGAAGCTTTCTTT	CASTQTGLNTEAFF
NA	15	TRBJ1-2	NA	TRBV11-2	TGTGCCAGCAGCTCCCTTGGGGGAGGAGGTTATGGCTACACCTTC	CASSSLGGGGYGYTF
NA	12	TRBJ2-3	NA	TRBV11-3	TGTGCCAGCAGCCTCGGGGTGGATACGCAGTATTTT	CASSLGVDTQYF
NA	16	TRBJ2-2	NA	TRBV7-3	TGTGCCAGCAGCTTGCAGGCAGGCTCTAACACCGGGGAGCTGTTTTTT	CASSLQAGSNTGELFF
NA	15	TRBJ2-3	TRBD1	TRBV11-2	TGTGCCAGCAGCTTAGTTCAGGGGGCTACAGATACGCAGTATTTT	CASSLVQGATDTQYF
NA	14	TRBJ1-3	NA	TRBV30	TGTGCCTGGAGTGTATCGTCTTATGGAAACACCATATATTTT	CAWSVSSYGNTIYF
many	16	TRBJ2-1	TRBD2	TRBV4-2	TGTGCCAGCAGCCAAGAAAGCCTAGCGGGAGTTGGTGAGCAGTTCTTC	CASSQESLAGVGEQFF
few	17	TRBJ1-2	NA	TRBV11-2	TGTGCCAGCAGCTTAGATACGGTCATGGGCAGAGATAATGGCTACACCTTC	CASSLDTVMGRDNGYTF
NA	15	TRBJ2-7	TRBD1	TRBV5-1	TGCGCCAGCAGCAGGGACAGGACGGGGCATGGGGAGCAGTACTTC	CASSRDRTGHGEQYF
NA	15	TRBJ2-2	NA	TRBV7-2	TGTGCCAGCAGCCGAACGGCCGCGGGCACCGGGGAGCTGTTTTTT	CASSRTAAGTGELFF
once	13	TRBJ2-3	TRBD2	TRBV28	TGTGCCAGCCTATTGCGGGAGTCAGATACGCAGTATTTT	CASLLRESDTQYF
NA	15	TRBJ2-1	NA	TRBV19	TGTGCCAGTAGTATAAGGTCAGGAGCTTACAATGAGCAGTTCTTC	CASSIRSGAYNEQFF